Described below is a single T cell receptor beta chain sequence and its context. Its antigen is not yet known. No base quality values were provided; no much bigger clone lies one nucleotide off. The cohort consisted of some 670 healthy bone marrow donors. At the time of sampling, every cohort member was nominally healthy, though immune exposures that went unrecorded were likely present. The donor tested CMV seropositive and was one of the 289 seropositive cohort members. Every donor gave a peripheral blood sample, and the peripheral blood mononuclear cells from that sample were used for TCR beta sequencing. The Qiagen DNeasy Blood Extraction Kit was used to extract genomic DNA from the blood cell samples. These data originate in a study of cytomegalovirus exposure and HLA in healthy donors (dated by TCRdb to about 2017). Broadly, across the study: An earlier analysis of around 600 of the donors reported about 290 Gb of sequence data and 100 million to 130 million unique TCR beta sequences from 150 million to 200 million T cells. An early release that covered roughly 600 HLA-typed donors contained 250 to 350 gigabases of sequencing data and 75 million to 100 million unique TCR sequences. Among the roughly 380 genotyped donors, around 81% belonged to the genetic ancestry cluster associated with self-reported Caucasian donors. The study was designed to test whether signatures of past pathogen exposure could be identified by cataloging public T cell receptors. The T cell repertoires of under 700 subjects were profiled by immunosequencing and related to cytomegalovirus serostatus. A separate validation cohort of roughly 130 different subjects was used in addition to the approximately 640-subject first cohort. To predict cytomegalovirus infection status, the study brought together high-throughput TCR immunosequencing, statistical association of individual TCRs with disease status, and machine learning. A later analysis re-examined previously published TCR beta repertoires from over 500 donors and added high-resolution HLA genotyping to investigate patterns of TCR occurrence. In the later analysis, no new phenotypic data were used to find candidate immune exposures; instead, reliance was placed on TCR beta sequences and their occurrence across donors. An earlier analysis of several hundred of the donors applied high-throughput TCR beta sequencing to assess whether each TCR beta V gene segment acted as functional or pseudogenic. Donor age, sex, ethnicity and CMV serostatus were compiled together with the repertoire data. Genome-wide SNP genotypes for about 65% of the 666 donors were used in a later genetic analysis, which treated that subset as a discovery cohort. All discovery cohort repertoires had been generated using a single sequencing platform. Both class I and class II loci were covered by HLA typing, at four-digit resolution. The number of typed donors differed by locus: about 629-630 for A, B, C, DRB1 and DQB1; some 500 for DQA1; about 600 for DPA1; and around 470 for DPB1. Because of strong linkage in the cohort, 5 or 6 DR-DQ haplotypes were treated as single units for association and clustering. Among some 400 genotyped donors of the cohort, an average of about 240,000 unique TCR beta nucleotide sequences were sequenced per donor, roughly 20% of them non-productive.

Receptors were amplified or captured by the immunoSEQ multiplex PCR assay. The multiplex PCR relied on a mix of 60 forward primers for TCR Vbeta segments and 13 reverse primers for TCR Jbeta segments. A multiplex PCR assay on genomic DNA amplified the CDR3 region of rearranged TCR beta genes. On the Illumina HiSeq System, the amplified TCR beta libraries were sequenced as 87-base-pair reads. Regarding the original processing steps: In a later analysis, roughly 80 million unique TCR beta chains were counted across the 666 repertoires, and about 10 million of these chains were shared by at least two donors. To remove PCR and sequencing errors, raw reads were error-corrected and collapsed into unique sequences using a nearest-neighbor algorithm that merged closely related sequences. CDR3 sequences were aligned to IMGT reference sequences to assign V, D and J gene segments. For a sequence to be retained, a match of at least six nucleotides was required to both a V gene segment and a J gene segment. Rearrangements were classified as productive when the CDR3 lacked stop codons and remained in frame with V and J, and all other rearrangements were classified as non-productive. Following IMGT convention, CDR3 was defined as the stretch from the second conserved V-encoded cysteine to the conserved J-encoded phenylalanine. In an earlier analysis of around 640 of the donors, sequences lacking an unambiguous match to a single V gene segment were excluded. In an earlier analysis of approximately 590 of the donors, a V segment was called functional when productive rearrangements were above 56.7%, and segregating when the standard deviation between donors exceeded 5%. To diagnose cytomegalovirus status from the catalog of TCR beta chain sequences, a statistical classification framework was built. In a later analysis, TCR nucleotide sequences were compared against IMGT/GENE-DB human TR gene sequences so that V and J genes could be assigned. In a later analysis, CDR3 sequences and most-parsimonious VDJ recombination scenarios were assigned using the TCRdist pipeline. In a later analysis, each TCR beta chain was defined by its CDR3 amino acid sequence together with its V-gene family, and reads lacking a unique V-gene family were excluded. In a later analysis, fewer than 600 highly shared, low-generation-probability nucleotide sequences were removed to address suspected cross-contamination and a sequencing artifact. In a later analysis, a clonal expansion index was calculated for each public chain from normalized within-repertoire ranks of inferred template counts. A later analysis computed generation probabilities with a VDJ recombination model fitted to out-of-frame rearrangements, and checked the results against IGoR. In a later analysis, hypergeometric tests were used to score TCR-TCR, TCR-HLA and TCR-CMV co-occurrence, with a repertoire-size bias correction applied to TCR pairs. To estimate false discovery rates, a later analysis permuted the HLA or CMV assignments 20 times. In a later analysis, co-occurring TCRs were grouped using DBSCAN, with TCRdist sequence similarity added in when clustering inside HLA-allele-positive subsets. Repertoires with fewer than 30,000 or more than 120,000 public chains, plus five repertoires with anomalous nucleotide sharing, were excluded from co-occurrence clustering. TCRdb holds this immuneACCESS table with in-frame rearrangements only. Some clones are missing; in checked studies, unresolved V genes explain under half, and the rest has no known cause. Clonal size and the V and J genes are those of that table, whereas D and trimming came from the DNA. The sample data list approximately 100,000 clones, and approximately 81% of these were observed just once. Together, the top ten hold approximately 7.4% of the sample.

Results and caveats for the whole study, not just this receptor: The study listed 164 TCR beta chains as associated with cytomegalovirus. About 17 rarely observed V segments, including chromosome 9 orphons, were excluded from the earlier analysis of a few hundred of the donors because counts were too low. V-gene and J-gene trimming of TCR beta chains was associated with a missense DCLRE1C variant in a later genetic analysis, and the association was replicated in an independent cohort. Most TCR sequences were seen in very few donors, while some public TCRs were found in many individuals. In a later analysis, the rate of TCR association differed among HLA loci, with DRB1 alleles having the most associated TCRs and HLA-C alleles having the fewest. For the cohort, immune exposure information was limited to CMV serostatus. Broadly in line with IMGT annotations, most TCR beta V segments showed up in productive rearrangements about 90% or about 30% of the time in an earlier analysis of some 590 of the donors. In vitro tests confirmed that a few of the cytomegalovirus-associated TCR beta chains recognize cytomegalovirus antigens. A cluster of highly shared sequence variants was judged likely to be a technical artifact of the sequencing pipeline. In a later analysis, several top co-occurrence clusters were reported to appear linked to parvovirus B19, influenza, CMV and Epstein-Barr virus. The presence/absence analyses assumed that sequencing depth was roughly uniform across donors, and that assumption may not be true. In a later analysis, HLA-associated TCR beta chains were found to be more clonally expanded and to have lower generation probabilities than equally common non-associated chains. Because HLA typing was unavailable for some donors at each locus, only the typed subset was used in association tests. Cytomegalovirus status was reported to be diagnosed by the classifier with high specificity and sensitivity in both the original and validation cohorts. A later analysis found that most CMV-associated TCR beta chains appeared HLA-restricted, with HLA associations seemingly driven largely by CMV exposure. Specific HLA alleles were associated with 16,951 TCR beta sequences at a false discovery rate of 0.05 in a later analysis. According to the authors, the approach could potentially be generalized to other disease states and immunological phenotypes. Only TCR beta chains were sequenced in this cohort, and the absence of alpha or paired-chain data limited detectable features. In a later genetic analysis, fewer N-insertions in productive TCRs were reported among donors in an Asian-associated ancestry cluster than the roughly 700-donor mean. Correlated functional status among segregating V segments might be attributable to linkage disequilibrium, but an unknown experimental factor could not be ruled out. Strong co-occurrence of HLA alleles, especially DR and DQ, made assigning TCR associations to individual alleles difficult. A further reported finding was that TCR beta sequences accurately predicted the HLA-A and HLA-B alleles for most subjects in the first cohort.

The clonotype was recovered from a man in his forties in good health and CMV-seropositive. Material: PBMCs.

The sequenced DNA: TGTGCCAGCAGCTTCAGCGCCATATATTTT. This sequence encodes CASSFSAIYF. The chain employs TRBV5-8 and TRBJ1-3, with the D gene call left open. Relative to germline, V is 2 bases shorter and J is 11 bases shorter, with 5 bases between their ends. Inclusive of the bounding cysteine and phenylalanine, the CDR3 is 10 residues long. Only the CDR3 DNA is retained, 30 bases long and in frame from the first base. Per the germline V gene, SGHTS is the CDR1 and YDEGEE is the CDR2.